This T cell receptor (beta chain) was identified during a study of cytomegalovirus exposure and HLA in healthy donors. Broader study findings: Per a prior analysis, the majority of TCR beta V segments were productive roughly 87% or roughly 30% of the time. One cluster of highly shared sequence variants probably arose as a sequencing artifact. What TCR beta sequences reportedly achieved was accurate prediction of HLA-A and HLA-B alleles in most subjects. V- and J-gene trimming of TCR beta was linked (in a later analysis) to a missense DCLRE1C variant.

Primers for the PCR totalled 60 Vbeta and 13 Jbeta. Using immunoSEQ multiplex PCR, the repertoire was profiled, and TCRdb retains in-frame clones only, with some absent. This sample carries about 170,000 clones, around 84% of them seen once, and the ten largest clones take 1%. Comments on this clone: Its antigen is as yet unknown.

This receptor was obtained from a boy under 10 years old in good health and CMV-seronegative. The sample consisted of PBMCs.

The CDR3 protein is CASGSGHNVGNYGYTF. The CDR3 DNA reads TGTGCCAGCGGCTCGGGACACAACGTGGGTAACTATGGCTACACCTTC. V and J are TRBV2 and TRBJ1-2; the D gene is possibly TRBD1 (6 bases). The germline V gene encodes CDR1 SNHLY and CDR2 FYNNEI. The CDR3 consists of 16 residues. The V end was cut by 8 bases, the J end by 1 base, with 20 bases between.